The rows below give T cell receptor beta chains drawn from one sample of a study of cytomegalovirus exposure and HLA in healthy donors. Generated by immunoSEQ multiplex PCR, the TCRdb table keeps only in-frame clones and is missing some. Its listing shows 45,000 to 60,000 clones. The specimen was PBMCs. Receptors were obtained from a male donor in good health and CMV-seronegative. Each CDR3 is given with its conserved first and last residue. D genes are given only for firm matches.

D gene: NA
V gene: TRBV15
J gene: TRBJ1-1
CDR3 protein: CATSRDPGWNTEAFF
CDR3 DNA: TGTGCCACCAGCAGAGATCCAGGTTGGAACACTGAAGCTTTCTTT

D gene: NA
V gene: TRBV30
J gene: TRBJ1-1
CDR3 protein: CAWSVSGYTEAFF
CDR3 DNA: TGTGCCTGGAGTGTATCAGGCTACACTGAAGCTTTCTTT

D gene: NA
V gene: TRBV30
J gene: TRBJ1-3
CDR3 protein: CAWRAVASGNTIYF
CDR3 DNA: TGTGCCTGGAGGGCAGTAGCTTCTGGAAACACCATATATTTT

D gene: NA
V gene: TRBV13
J gene: TRBJ1-4
CDR3 protein: CASSLPGERASEKLFF
CDR3 DNA: TGTGCCAGCAGCCTCCCCGGCGAGCGTGCGAGTGAAAAACTGTTTTTT

D gene: NA
V gene: TRBV18
J gene: TRBJ1-3
CDR3 protein: CASSPPGGVTGNTIYF
CDR3 DNA: TGTGCCAGCTCACCACCGGGGGGTGTAACTGGAAACACCATATATTTT

D gene: NA
V gene: TRBV29-1
J gene: TRBJ1-2
CDR3 protein: CSADGQSYGYTF
CDR3 DNA: TGCAGCGCCGACGGACAGTCCTATGGCTACACCTTC

D gene: TRBD1
V gene: TRBV4-2
J gene: TRBJ2-3
CDR3 protein: CASSQKLPGTDTDTQYF
CDR3 DNA: TGTGCCAGCAGCCAAAAGTTACCCGGGACAGACACAGATACGCAGTATTTT

D gene: NA
V gene: TRBV4-1
J gene: TRBJ2-7
CDR3 protein: CASSQVGNSFHEQYF
CDR3 DNA: TGCGCCAGCAGCCAAGTCGGGAACAGTTTCCACGAGCAGTACTTC

D gene: TRBD2
V gene: TRBV6-4
J gene: TRBJ2-3
CDR3 protein: CASSETSGGTDTQYF
CDR3 DNA: TGTGCCAGCAGTGAGACTAGCGGGGGTACAGATACGCAGTATTTT

D gene: NA
V gene: TRBV7-8
J gene: TRBJ1-5
CDR3 protein: CASSPQGNNQPQHF
CDR3 DNA: TGTGCCAGCAGCCCTCAGGGGAACAATCAGCCCCAGCATTTT

D gene: TRBD1
V gene: TRBV18
J gene: TRBJ1-1
CDR3 protein: CASSPPSGGWNTEAFF
CDR3 DNA: TGTGCCAGCTCACCACCCTCAGGGGGGTGGAACACTGAAGCTTTCTTT

D gene: NA
V gene: TRBV5-1
J gene: TRBJ2-2
CDR3 protein: CASSPSQGYTGELFF
CDR3 DNA: TGCGCCAGCAGTCCTTCCCAGGGGTACACCGGGGAGCTGTTTTTT

D gene: TRBD1
V gene: TRBV7-6
J gene: TRBJ1-1
CDR3 protein: CASSFWTGGGSTEAFF
CDR3 DNA: TGTGCCAGCAGCTTTTGGACAGGGGGGGGGTCCACTGAAGCTTTCTTT

D gene: TRBD1
V gene: TRBV5-1
J gene: TRBJ2-7
CDR3 protein: CASSPSDRASNEQYF
CDR3 DNA: TGCGCCAGCAGCCCATCGGACAGGGCATCCAACGAGCAGTACTTC

D gene: TRBD2
V gene: TRBV5-1
J gene: TRBJ2-7
CDR3 protein: CASSFGAGGPNEQYF
CDR3 DNA: TGCGCCAGCAGCTTTGGTGCGGGGGGGCCCAACGAGCAGTACTTC

D gene: TRBD1
V gene: TRBV7-6
J gene: TRBJ2-7
CDR3 protein: CASSLTGGEQYF
CDR3 DNA: TGTGCCAGCAGCCTGACAGGGGGCGAGCAGTACTTC

D gene: TRBD2
V gene: TRBV18
J gene: TRBJ2-5
CDR3 protein: CASSPQGPSGAETQYF
CDR3 DNA: TGTGCCAGCTCACCACAAGGCCCTAGCGGGGCGGAGACCCAGTACTTC

D gene: NA
V gene: TRBV5-1
J gene: TRBJ1-3
CDR3 protein: CASSERGDGNTIYF
CDR3 DNA: TGCGCCAGCAGCGAACGGGGGGATGGAAACACCATATATTTT

D gene: TRBD1
V gene: TRBV30
J gene: TRBJ1-6
CDR3 protein: CAWDSDRKLSPLHF
CDR3 DNA: TGTGCCTGGGATTCGGACAGGAAATTGTCACCCCTCCACTTT

D gene: NA
V gene: TRBV14
J gene: TRBJ1-6
CDR3 protein: CASSQVGRSYNSPLHF
CDR3 DNA: TGTGCCAGCAGCCAAGTGGGCCGCTCCTATAATTCACCCCTCCACTTT

D gene: TRBD1
V gene: TRBV6-1
J gene: TRBJ1-2
CDR3 protein: CASSAETRQGGYTF
CDR3 DNA: TGTGCCAGCAGTGCAGAGACCCGACAGGGTGGCTACACCTTC

D gene: NA
V gene: TRBV12-5
J gene: TRBJ2-5
CDR3 protein: CASGLGGEDQETQYF
CDR3 DNA: TGTGCTAGTGGTTTGGGAGGGGAGGACCAAGAGACCCAGTACTTC

D gene: NA
V gene: TRBV30
J gene: TRBJ1-6
CDR3 protein: CAWRAETSANSPLHF
CDR3 DNA: TGTGCCTGGAGGGCCGAGACATCTGCAAATTCACCCCTCCACTTT

D gene: TRBD2
V gene: TRBV27
J gene: TRBJ2-1
CDR3 protein: CASSLSGGSSYNEQFF
CDR3 DNA: TGTGCCAGCAGTTTAAGTGGCGGGAGCTCCTACAATGAGCAGTTCTTC

D gene: TRBD2
V gene: TRBV6-4
J gene: TRBJ2-3
CDR3 protein: CASSGGATDTQYF
CDR3 DNA: TGTGCCAGCAGCGGGGGGGCCACAGATACGCAGTATTTT

D gene: TRBD1
V gene: TRBV6-6
J gene: TRBJ1-2
CDR3 protein: CASSSTGGWDYGYTF
CDR3 DNA: TGTGCCAGCAGTTCGACAGGGGGCTGGGACTATGGCTACACCTTC

D gene: TRBD1
V gene: TRBV29-1
J gene: TRBJ1-1
CDR3 protein: CSVAHTGGGEAFF
CDR3 DNA: TGCAGCGTGGCCCACACAGGGGGCGGTGAAGCTTTCTTT

D gene: TRBD1
V gene: TRBV2
J gene: TRBJ2-7
CDR3 protein: CASSEGQGIYEQYF
CDR3 DNA: TGTGCCAGCAGTGAAGGACAGGGGATCTACGAGCAGTACTTC

D gene: NA
V gene: TRBV7-9
J gene: TRBJ2-2
CDR3 protein: CASSLFQNTGELFF
CDR3 DNA: TGTGCCAGCAGCTTATTTCAGAACACCGGGGAGCTGTTTTTT

D gene: NA
V gene: TRBV7-3
J gene: TRBJ1-2
CDR3 protein: CASSLSPADYGYTF
CDR3 DNA: TGTGCCAGCAGCTTATCTCCGGCGGACTATGGCTACACCTTC

D gene: NA
V gene: TRBV6-6
J gene: TRBJ1-1
CDR3 protein: CASSPWTEGPNTEAFF
CDR3 DNA: TGTGCCAGCAGTCCCTGGACAGAGGGCCCGAACACTGAAGCTTTCTTT

D gene: NA
V gene: TRBV6-5
J gene: TRBJ1-2
CDR3 protein: CATVLPTDFYGYTF
CDR3 DNA: TGTGCCACCGTCTTACCGACAGACTTCTATGGCTACACCTTC

D gene: TRBD1
V gene: TRBV13
J gene: TRBJ1-5
CDR3 protein: CASSLAAGGGNQPQHF
CDR3 DNA: TGTGCCAGCAGCTTAGCGGCAGGGGGAGGCAATCAGCCCCAGCATTTT

D gene: NA
V gene: TRBV9
J gene: TRBJ1-1
CDR3 protein: CASSVDRVGENTEAFF
CDR3 DNA: TGTGCCAGCAGCGTAGATCGAGTCGGAGAGAACACTGAAGCTTTCTTT

D gene: TRBD2
V gene: TRBV30
J gene: TRBJ2-7
CDR3 protein: CAWSPSGQTYEQYF
CDR3 DNA: TGTGCCTGGAGTCCTAGCGGGCAAACCTACGAGCAGTACTTC

D gene: NA
V gene: TRBV5-1
J gene: TRBJ1-1
CDR3 protein: CASRQTPNTEAFF
CDR3 DNA: TGCGCCAGCAGACAGACCCCTAACACTGAAGCTTTCTTT

D gene: NA
V gene: TRBV19
J gene: TRBJ1-5
CDR3 protein: CASSIGAGRSNQPQHF
CDR3 DNA: TGTGCCAGTAGTATTGGGGCGGGGAGAAGCAATCAGCCCCAGCATTTT

D gene: TRBD1
V gene: TRBV9
J gene: TRBJ1-4
CDR3 protein: CASSPPWTGQEEKLFF
CDR3 DNA: TGTGCCAGCAGCCCTCCCTGGACAGGGCAGGAGGAAAAACTGTTTTTT

D gene: NA
V gene: TRBV30
J gene: TRBJ1-2
CDR3 protein: CAWSRLGDGYTF
CDR3 DNA: TGTGCCTGGAGTAGGTTGGGAGATGGCTACACCTTC

D gene: NA
V gene: TRBV5-1
J gene: TRBJ1-6
CDR3 protein: CASSETGSSYNSPLHF
CDR3 DNA: TGCGCCAGCAGCGAAACAGGAAGCTCCTATAATTCACCCCTCCACTTT

D gene: NA
V gene: TRBV18
J gene: TRBJ1-1
CDR3 protein: CASSQERDTEAFF
CDR3 DNA: TGTGCCAGCTCGCAAGAGCGGGACACTGAAGCTTTCTTT